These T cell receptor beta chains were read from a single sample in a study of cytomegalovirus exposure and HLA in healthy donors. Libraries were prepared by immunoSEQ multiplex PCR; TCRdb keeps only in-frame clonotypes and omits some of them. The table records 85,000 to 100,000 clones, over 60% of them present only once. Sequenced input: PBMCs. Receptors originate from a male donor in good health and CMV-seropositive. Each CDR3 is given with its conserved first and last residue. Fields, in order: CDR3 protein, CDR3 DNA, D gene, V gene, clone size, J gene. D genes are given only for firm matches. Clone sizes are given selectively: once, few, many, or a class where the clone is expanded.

CASSASGEIQPQHF TGTGCCAGCAGCGCGTCAGGGGAAATACAGCCCCAGCATTTT - TRBV9 - TRBJ1-5
CASSSDRVELEQYF TGTGCCAGCAGCTCCGACAGGGTAGAACTCGAGCAGTACTTC TRBD1 TRBV7-6 - TRBJ2-7
CASSDYEDYEQYF TGTGCCAGCAGTGACTACGAGGATTACGAGCAGTACTTC - TRBV6-1 few TRBJ2-7
CASSSPAPGGDGYTF TGTGCCAGCAGTTCCCCAGCCCCAGGGGGCGATGGCTACACCTTC TRBD1 TRBV6-5 few TRBJ1-2
CASSVGQGWEQYF TGTGCCAGCAGCGTAGGACAGGGCTGGGAGCAGTACTTC TRBD1 TRBV11-2 - TRBJ2-7
CASSFSPGSTGELFF TGTGCCAGCAGCTTTAGTCCAGGCAGCACCGGGGAGCTGTTTTTT - TRBV5-4 - TRBJ2-2
CASSLVQGYTF TGTGCCAGCAGTTTGGTCCAGGGGTACACCTTC - TRBV28 few TRBJ1-2
CASSTMAGGPSTDTQYF TGTGCCAGCAGTACCATGGCGGGGGGACCTAGCACAGATACGCAGTATTTT TRBD2 TRBV7-9 - TRBJ2-3
CASSLTGRVGSPLHF TGTGCCAGCAGCTTAACTGGCAGGGTGGGTTCACCCCTCCACTTT - TRBV7-3 - TRBJ1-6
CASNGQGISEAFF TGTGCCAGCAACGGACAGGGTATCAGTGAAGCTTTCTTT TRBD1 TRBV4-2 - TRBJ1-1
CASSLDRGTMNTEAFF TGTGCCAGCAGCTTAGACAGGGGTACAATGAACACTGAAGCTTTCTTT TRBD1 TRBV13 - TRBJ1-1
CASSKGTGSNQPQHF TGTGCCAGCAGCAAAGGAACAGGCAGCAATCAGCCCCAGCATTTT - TRBV27 - TRBJ1-5
CASSLGQGLYEQYF TGTGCCAGCAGCTTGGGACAGGGGCTCTACGAGCAGTACTTC TRBD1 TRBV7-2 - TRBJ2-7
CASSSDSRSYTF TGTGCCAGCAGTTCCGACAGTCGTAGCTACACCTTC - TRBV6-5 - TRBJ1-2
CASSEKVQGASTEAFF TGCGCCAGCAGTGAGAAAGTGCAGGGGGCATCCACTGAAGCTTTCTTT TRBD1 TRBV10-1 - TRBJ1-1
CASSQDRVLRGEKLFF TGCGCCAGCAGCCAAGATAGGGTCCTTAGGGGCGAAAAACTGTTTTTT - TRBV4-3 once TRBJ1-4
CASSYRDSTYEQYF TGTGCCAGCAGTTACCGGGACAGTACCTACGAGCAGTACTTC TRBD1 TRBV6-5 few TRBJ2-7